This record covers a single T cell receptor (beta chain). Antigen: not known. The sample comes from a study of immune heterogeneity within non-small cell lung tumors. Findings of the study overall: Local T-cell clonality tracked local tumor mutational burden, showing a moderate yet significant relationship (R 0.3 to 0.4). Individual patients had largely distinct high-frequency T-cell receptor beta clonotypes. Identical dominant CDR3 beta clonotypes were found repeatedly across the tumor sites of a single patient, and these appeared alongside high-frequency clones that were unique to particular tumor locations.

Trimming pared 1 base from V and 1 base from J, leaving 7 bases between. This CDR3 spans 14 amino acids. Per the germline V gene, CDR1 is SGHTA and CDR2 is FQGNSA. TCRs were amplified from approximately 600 ng gDNA of bulk tumor per sample. In surgery, several biopsies were collected from each primary tumor at widely spaced sites. Untreated, newly diagnosed non-small cell lung cancer patients underwent curative surgery. It was a multiplex PCR that amplified TCR beta CDR3, with 32 V and 13 J primers. TCRdb re-analysed the multiplex PCR reads in MiXCR, keeping a single row per CDR3 protein. In the table there are under 3,500 distinct CDR3 sequences, around 40% of which are singletons.

This TCR was recovered from a man in his sixties with non-small cell lung cancer. The specimen was lung tumor tissue. The chain couples TRBV7-2 to TRBJ1-2, with D hard to call. The CDR3 DNA sequence: TGTGCCAGCAGCTTAGGGGTCATTAACTATGGCTACACCTTC. Protein product: CASSLGVINYGYTF.